Listed below are T cell receptor beta chains from one sample, sequenced in a study of OX40 agonist ivuxolimab in advanced cancers. Produced via immunoSEQ multiplex PCR; TCRdb's table is partial and in-frame only. The repertoire has about 81,000 clones, 85% to 95% of them found once; the top ten carry approximately 14%. Sequencing was performed on CD4+ or CD8+ T cells sorted from blood, taken in a trial of the OX40 agonist ivuxolimab. The receptors derive from an adult with an advanced solid tumor such as melanoma, head and neck, liver or kidney cancer. Both conserved end residues are part of each CDR3. A D gene is named only where the DNA matches it firmly. Clone size is shown for a subset of rows, as once, few, many or a class of expanded clone.

clone_size	cdr3_length	d_call	j_call	v_call	cdr3_aa	cdr3_nt
once	15	TRBD2	TRBJ2-7	TRBV28	CASTKLAGGPDEQYF	TGTGCCAGCACGAAACTAGCGGGAGGGCCAGACGAGCAGTACTTC
NA	16	NA	TRBJ2-1	TRBV4-3	CASSQDQGLGYNEQFF	TGCGCCAGCAGCCAAGACCAGGGGCTAGGATACAATGAGCAGTTCTTC
NA	17	TRBD2	TRBJ2-1	TRBV11-2	CASSLGRLAGVHNEQFF	TGTGCCAGCAGCTTAGGTAGACTAGCGGGGGTTCACAATGAGCAGTTCTTC
NA	17	TRBD2	TRBJ2-6	TRBV5-6	CASSFGLAGSGANVLTF	TGTGCCAGCAGCTTTGGACTAGCGGGTTCTGGGGCCAACGTCCTGACTTTC
NA	16	NA	TRBJ1-2	TRBV4-1	CASSQELTAEPHGYTF	TGCGCCAGCAGCCAAGAGCTTACCGCAGAACCCCATGGCTACACCTTC
NA	17	TRBD1	TRBJ1-5	TRBV28	CASWVMTGKYSNQPQHF	TGTGCCAGTTGGGTGATGACAGGGAAGTATAGCAATCAGCCCCAGCATTTT
NA	13	NA	TRBJ2-7	TRBV5-4	CASSYLTGEEQYF	TGTGCCAGCAGCTATCTGACCGGTGAAGAGCAGTACTTC
NA	16	NA	TRBJ2-7	TRBV6-1	CASSGRGQEGTYEQYF	TGTGCCAGCAGTGGAAGAGGACAGGAGGGGACCTACGAGCAGTACTTC
NA	15	TRBD1	TRBJ2-1	TRBV5-4	CASSWAGTGNNEQFF	TGTGCCAGCAGCTGGGCCGGGACAGGGAACAATGAGCAGTTCTTC
NA	12	NA	TRBJ1-1	TRBV19	CASSPGRPAAFF	TGTGCCAGTAGTCCCGGCAGGCCGGCGGCTTTCTTT
NA	13	NA	TRBJ1-1	TRBV19	CASSISAGTEAFF	TGTGCCAGTAGCATCTCGGCTGGGACTGAAGCTTTCTTT
once	15	NA	TRBJ2-5	TRBV7-9	CASSPLGRNQETQYF	TGTGCCAGCAGCCCGCTAGGACGAAACCAAGAGACCCAGTACTTC
NA	15	TRBD1	TRBJ2-1	TRBV27	CASSFGTGEYNEQFF	TGTGCCAGCAGTTTCGGGACAGGGGAATACAATGAGCAGTTCTTC
NA	14	TRBD1	TRBJ2-7	TRBV7-9	CASSSTGTAYEQYF	TGTGCCAGCAGCTCCACCGGGACAGCCTACGAGCAGTACTTC
once	13	NA	TRBJ2-5	TRBV27	CASSFSGEETQYF	TGTGCCAGCAGTTTTTCGGGCGAAGAGACCCAGTACTTC
NA	13	NA	TRBJ2-7	TRBV11-3	CASSSGDTYEQYF	TGTGCCAGCAGCTCGGGCGATACCTACGAGCAGTACTTC
NA	17	TRBD1	TRBJ2-2	TRBV7-9	CASSLGADRGWTGELFF	TGTGCCAGCAGCTTAGGAGCCGACAGGGGTTGGACCGGGGAGCTGTTTTTT
NA	17	TRBD1	TRBJ2-3	TRBV11-3	CASSQGQGAPSGDTQYF	TGTGCCAGCAGTCAAGGACAGGGGGCTCCCTCAGGAGATACGCAGTATTTT
NA	13	NA	TRBJ2-3	TRBV29-1	CSVEDRDTPRGDF	TGCAGCGTTGAGGACCGGGACACCCCCCGGGGGGACTTT
NA	15	NA	TRBJ2-6	TRBV5-1	CASSSRGSGANVLTF	TGCGCCAGCAGCTCTAGGGGTTCTGGGGCCAACGTCCTGACTTTC
NA	13	NA	TRBJ1-1	TRBV9	CASSVDQYTEAFF	TGTGCCAGCAGCGTAGATCAGTACACTGAAGCTTTCTTT
NA	15	TRBD1	TRBJ1-4	TRBV4-3	CASSQDDRGNEKLFF	TGCGCCAGCAGCCAAGACGACAGGGGAAACGAAAAACTGTTTTTT
NA	17	TRBD2	TRBJ2-3	TRBV4-1	CASSQDGAGRVPDTQYF	TGCGCCAGCAGCCAAGATGGGGCCGGGAGGGTCCCAGATACGCAGTATTTT
NA	14	NA	TRBJ2-1	TRBV6-1	CASSEDRLYNEQFF	TGTGCCAGCAGTGAAGACAGACTCTACAATGAGCAGTTCTTC
NA	16	NA	TRBJ2-7	TRBV9	CASSPDGAPASYEQYF	TGTGCCAGCAGCCCAGACGGCGCCCCCGCCTCCTACGAGCAGTACTTC
NA	15	TRBD1	TRBJ1-1	TRBV5-6	CASSLGQGEGTEAFF	TGTGCCAGCAGCCTAGGACAGGGAGAAGGCACTGAAGCTTTCTTT
NA	15	TRBD2	TRBJ2-1	TRBV10-2	CATLAGGPIGNEQFF	TGCGCCACCCTAGCGGGGGGGCCCATAGGGAATGAGCAGTTCTTC
NA	14	NA	TRBJ1-4	TRBV5-4	CASSSAWGHEKLFF	TGTGCCAGCAGCTCCGCCTGGGGGCATGAAAAACTGTTTTTT